The 32 T cell receptor beta chains presented below share a single source sample, sequenced in a study of shared clonotypes between healthy human individuals. Measured with immunoSEQ multiplex PCR; TCRdb has only the in-frame clones, and not every one. The sample lists about 300,000 clones; under 80% were seen once. The sample was memory CD4+ T cells sorted from blood. Specified subset: CD45RA-negative fraction. These receptors were taken from a man aged 25 to 40 in good health.

This clone was counted once. The chain has TRBV20-1 and TRBJ2-3, with no clear D. V lost 7 bases to trimming and J lost 8 bases, with 13 bases between them. Per germline, CDR1 DFQATT and CDR2 SNEGSKA (reference sequence). There are 11 residues in the CDR3. As DNA, the CDR3 is TGCAGTGGCCAGCATGAGCGTACGCAGTATTTT. Translation: CSGQHERTQYF.

The chain couples TRBV11-2 to TRBJ2-5; D is uncertain. Germline CDR1 and CDR2: SGHAT and FQNNGV. The CDR3 is made up of 16 amino acids. V was cut by 2 bases and J by 5 bases, with 18 bases left in between. CDR3 nucleotide sequence: TGTGCCAGCAGCTTATCCTCAGGCATGCTTGGCGAGACCCAGTACTTC. This codes for CASSLSSGMLGETQYF.

This chain joins TRBV2 and TRBJ2-7, with TRBD1 matching over 7 bases. The CDR3 has 15 residues. The germline V gene encodes CDR1 SNHLY and CDR2 FYNNEI. The V and J ends lost 2 bases and 2 bases, in that order; junction bases with no gene match: 6. The CDR3 DNA sequence: TGTGCCAGCAGTGAAAACGCCGGGACAGCCTACGAGCAGTACTTC. It encodes CASSENAGTAYEQYF.

The chain carries TRBV7-2 and TRBJ1-2, with TRBD1 identical over 7 bases. V shed 4 bases and J 0 bases; nucleotides not matched to a gene: 11. The CDR3 is 17 amino acids. Germline V CDR1 and CDR2: SGHTA, FQGNSA. In DNA form, the CDR3 reads TGTGCCAGCAGCTCAGAACTCACAGGGGTTGCTAACTATGGCTACACCTTC. It encodes CASSSELTGVANYGYTF. The full variable domain, completed using reference TRBV7-2 and TRBJ1-2, is GAGVSQSPSNKVTEKGKDVELRCDPISGHTALYWYRQSLGQGLEFLIYFQGNSAPDKSGLPSDRFSAERTGGSVSTLTIQRTQQEDSAVYLCASSSELTGVANYGYTFGSGTRLTVV.

The J gene is TRBJ1-1, the V gene TRBV28; no definite D call. Germline CDR1 and CDR2: MDHEN and SYDVKM. The CDR3 has 12 residues. V shed 6 bases and J shed 4 bases, with 9 bases lying between them. CDR3 residues: CASRTGGTEAFF. The CDR3 DNA is TGTGCCAGCAGAACGGGTGGCACTGAAGCTTTCTTT. Looking up the rest from reference TRBV28 and TRBJ1-1 gives the full variable domain: DVKVTQSSRYLVKRTGEKVFLECVQDMDHENMFWYRQDPGLGLRLIYFSYDVKMKEKGDIPEGYSVSREKKERFSLILESASTNQTSMYLCASRTGGTEAFFGQGTRLTVV.

J is TRBJ2-7 and V is TRBV27; D assignment may be TRBD1 or TRBD2 (5 bases each). Germline V gene lookup returns CDR1 MNHEY and CDR2 SMNVEV (reference sequence). The CDR3 has 12 amino acids. V was pared by 10 bases and J by 3 bases, with 13 bases between. CDR3 in amino acids: CATKRGDYEQYF. In DNA, the CDR3 is TGTGCCACCAAGCGAGGGGACTACGAGCAGTACTTC.

This clone was counted only a few times. This sequence joins TRBV6-6 and TRBJ1-5; unclear D gene. Germline values: CDR1 MNHNY, CDR2 SVGAGI (reference sequence). V gave up 3 bases and J gave up 6 bases, with 6 bases separating them. CDR3 size: 12 residues. The CDR3 coding sequence is TGTGCCAGCAGTTATGATAGTCAGCCCCAGCATTTT. As protein: CASSYDSQPQHF.

The V and J genes are TRBV6-1 and TRBJ1-6; D call uncertain. Germline loops: CDR1 MNHNS, CDR2 SASEGT. Trimming stripped 7 bases from V and 6 bases from J, with 13 bases between. The length of the CDR3 is 14 residues. The CDR3 here is CASTRNPRNSPLHF. CDR3 nucleotide sequence: TGTGCCAGCACTCGAAATCCTCGTAATTCACCCCTCCACTTT.

The chain is built from TRBV2 and TRBJ2-1, with 7 bases that match TRBD1. V shed 7 bases and J 4 bases; nucleotides not matched to a gene: 13. CDR3 length equals 16 residues. Germline-derived CDR1 and CDR2 are SNHLY and FYNNEI. CDR3 residues: CASTIRQGPLYNEQFF. For the CDR3, the DNA is TGTGCCAGCACGATCCGACAGGGTCCCCTTTACAATGAGCAGTTCTTC.

The V gene is TRBV10-1, the J gene TRBJ2-1, with D hard to call. Trimming took off 2 bases at V and 0 bases at J, with 11 bases between the two ends. CDR1 and CDR2 from the germline V gene are WNHNN and SYGVQD (reference sequence). This CDR3 comprises 16 residues. CDR3 DNA: TGCGCCAGCAGTGAGGATAGCAACCCCTCCTACAATGAGCAGTTCTTC. Translating it yields CASSEDSNPSYNEQFF.

This clone was counted only a few times. The genes are TRBV2 and TRBJ1-2; D not certain. Trimming removed 6 bases from V and 6 bases from J, with 11 bases in between. This CDR3 has 12 residues. CDR1 SNHLY and CDR2 FYNNEI come from the germline V gene. The CDR3 DNA reads as TGTGCCAGCAGAGGAGACGGGGATGGCTACACCTTC. As protein: CASRGDGDGYTF.

The rearrangement links TRBV7-2 to TRBJ2-1; D is unresolved. Germline CDR1 is SGHTA and CDR2 is FQGNSA. V lost 7 bases and J lost 4, with 8 bases in between. The CDR3 is 12 amino acids. The CDR3 protein is CASTDTYNEQFF. The DNA of the CDR3 is TGTGCCAGCACCGATACTTACAATGAGCAGTTCTTC.

The genes are TRBV2 and TRBJ2-3, with D perhaps TRBD2 (5 bases). Trimming removed 4 bases from V and 2 bases from J, with 7 bases in between. This CDR3 is 13 amino acids long. Per the germline V gene, CDR1 is SNHLY and CDR2 is FYNNEI. The CDR3 nucleotides are TGTGCCAGCAGTGCCGACTACACAGATACGCAGTATTTT. Protein product: CASSADYTDTQYF.

The chain couples TRBV15 to TRBJ2-1, with 10 bases lining up with TRBD1. Germline V gene lookup returns CDR1 LNHNV and CDR2 YYDKDF (reference sequence). After removal of 3 bases from V and 0 bases from J, the junction contained 8 bases not matched to a gene. The CDR3 has 18 residues. CDR3 nucleotide sequence: TGTGCCACCAGCAGTCCCGACAGGGGGCAAGGCTCCTACAATGAGCAGTTCTTC. Amino acid sequence: CATSSPDRGQGSYNEQFF.

In its sample, this clone was seen many times. The chain joins TRBV9 to TRBJ1-1, with D tentatively TRBD1 (5 bases). The CDR3 runs 13 residues. Trimming pared 6 bases from V and 4 bases from J, leaving 13 bases between. Germline values: CDR1 SGDLS, CDR2 YYNGEE. The CDR3 loop reads CASNSGRATEAFF. DNA of the CDR3: TGTGCCAGCAATTCAGGGCGCGCCACTGAAGCTTTCTTT.

This chain uses TRBV29-1 with TRBJ2-2; a possible D gene is TRBD1 (6 bases). V was pared by 7 bases and J by 4 bases, with 13 bases between. The germline V gene encodes CDR1 SQVTM and CDR2 ANQGSEA. This CDR3 is built from 13 residues. CDR3 protein: CSARQDRTGELFF. The CDR3 DNA sequence: TGCAGCGCACGACAGGACCGCACCGGGGAGCTGTTTTTT.

The count of this clone is one. This chain joins TRBV28 and TRBJ2-2, with TRBD1 matching over 9 bases. V gave up 3 bases and J gave up 5 bases; unmatched junction bases: 4. The germline CDR1 and CDR2 sequences are MDHEN and SYDVKM. The CDR3 consists of 15 residues. CDR3 nucleotides: TGTGCCAGCAGTTTCACGACAGGGGGTACCGGGGAGCTGTTTTTT. Translated, it gives CASSFTTGGTGELFF.

This clone was detected only a few times. This chain links TRBV30 with TRBJ2-7; D is unclear. Between the trimmed V and J ends, which lost 0 bases and 7 bases, there was a span of 10 bases. This CDR3 is built from 12 residues. Germline values: CDR1 GTSNPN, CDR2 SVGIG (reference sequence). This chain's CDR3 is CAWSVSNREQYF. In DNA form, the CDR3 reads TGTGCCTGGAGTGTTTCCAATAGGGAGCAGTACTTC.

The J gene is TRBJ2-7, the V gene TRBV5-1; TRBD1 is a possible D gene (6 bases). CDR3 length: 13 residues. Germline lookup yields CDR1 SGHRS and CDR2 YFSETQ. Deletions cut 5 bases from V and 7 bases from J, with 16 bases between. The CDR3 DNA is TGCGCCAGCAGGACAGGCGGTGTTTCTGAGCAGTACTTC. This encodes CASRTGGVSEQYF.

V is TRBV7-2 and J is TRBJ2-1; 13 nucleotides match TRBD2. From germline, CDR1 is SGHTA and CDR2 FQGNSA. The CDR3 contains 17 residues. With 4 bases clipped from V and 7 bases from J, the junction kept 10 bases outside the gene matches. CDR3: CASSYGLAGAARNEQFF. The CDR3 region has the DNA TGTGCCAGCAGCTACGGACTAGCGGGAGCAGCGCGGAATGAGCAGTTCTTC.

V is TRBV18 and J is TRBJ2-2; D uncertain. The CDR3 length is 13 residues. V was cut by 1 base and J by 6 bases, with 6 bases left in between. The germline gives CDR1 KGHSH, CDR2 LQKENI. CDR3 in amino acids: CASSPQGSGELFF. The DNA for the CDR3 is TGTGCCAGCTCACCACAGGGTTCCGGGGAGCTGTTTTTT.

The chain has TRBV10-2 and TRBJ2-3; the D gene is possibly TRBD2 (7 bases). Deletions cut 6 bases from V and 1 base from J, with 14 bases between. Germline V CDR1 and CDR2: WSHSY, SAAADI. The length of the CDR3 is 15 residues. CDR3 protein: CASRGREGGTDTQYF. Here the CDR3 DNA reads TGCGCCAGCAGGGGCAGGGAGGGGGGCACAGATACGCAGTATTTT.

The chain uses TRBV27 and TRBJ2-2; unclear D gene. Germline V CDR1 and CDR2: MNHEY, SMNVEV (reference sequence). The CDR3 loop spans 15 amino acids. V was shortened by 3 bases and J by 4 bases, with 12 bases between the two germline ends. The CDR3 DNA reads as TGTGCCAGCAGTTTCTACCGGACGGGCACCGGGGAGCTGTTTTTT. Its protein product is CASSFYRTGTGELFF.

The chain carries TRBV5-1 and TRBJ2-7; possibly TRBD2 for D (5 bases). Germline V CDR1 and CDR2: SGHRS, YFSETQ. V was shortened by 0 bases and J by 4 bases, with 23 bases between the two germline ends. This CDR3 is 18 amino acids long. The chain's CDR3 is CASSLEASQPLMQYEQYF. In nucleotides, the CDR3 is TGCGCCAGCAGCTTGGAGGCTAGCCAGCCCCTAATGCAATACGAGCAGTACTTC.

The chain carries TRBV4-2 and TRBJ2-7; 13 nucleotides line up with TRBD2. With 0 bases clipped from V and 4 bases from J, the junction kept 15 bases outside the gene matches. This CDR3 region has 20 residues. Germline CDR1 is LGHNA and CDR2 is YNFKEQ. CDR3 in amino acids: CASSQDLGTSGTLRRYEQYF. The CDR3 nucleotides are TGTGCCAGCAGCCAAGACCTCGGGACTAGCGGGACCCTCCGAAGATACGAGCAGTACTTC.

V is TRBV6-1 and J is TRBJ1-1; possibly TRBD1 for D (5 bases). The germline V gene has CDR1 MNHNS and CDR2 SASEGT. The CDR3 has 14 amino acids. With 2 bases removed from V and 8 bases from J, the gap between germline ends came to 15 bases. The DNA of the CDR3 is TGTGCCAGCAGTGAATATCTGGGGAGGGGAGAAGCTTTCTTT. Its translation is CASSEYLGRGEAFF.

This chain joins TRBV4-2 and TRBJ2-3, with 8 bases matching TRBD1. The length of the CDR3 is 16 residues. CDR1 and CDR2 from the germline V gene are LGHNA and YNFKEQ. The trim removed 4 bases at V and 1 base at J, leaving 7 bases unmatched. CDR3 bases: TGTGCCAGCAGCCTCCCGGACAGGGCTGGCACAGATACGCAGTATTTT. This codes for CASSLPDRAGTDTQYF.

The sample holds many counts of this clone. The chain uses TRBV14 and TRBJ1-2; D gene ambiguous. Trimming stripped 1 base from V and 2 bases from J, with 11 bases between. Germline V gene lookup returns CDR1 SGHDN and CDR2 FVKESK. The CDR3 contains 15 residues. CDR3 residues: CASSQGFDGNYGYTF. For the CDR3, the DNA is TGTGCCAGCAGCCAAGGATTTGACGGAAACTATGGCTACACCTTC.

The rearrangement joins TRBV6-5 to TRBJ1-1, with a weak D call TRBD1 (6 bases). Per the germline V gene, CDR1 is MNHEY and CDR2 is SVGAGI. With 4 bases removed from V and 0 bases from J, the gap between germline ends came to 6 bases. This CDR3 spans 13 amino acids. CDR3 nucleotide sequence: TGTGCCAGCAGTTGGACAGTGAACACTGAAGCTTTCTTT. It codes for CASSWTVNTEAFF.

In its sample, this clone was seen many times. J is TRBJ2-1 and V is TRBV7-8; 8 bases line up with TRBD2. Trimming cost V 5 bases and J 9 bases; bases outside gene matches: 9. This CDR3 contains 14 residues. Germline CDR1 and CDR2: SGHVS and FQNEAQ. The CDR3 DNA follows: TGTGCCAGCAGCATCCTCCGGGGGGGTGGTGAGCAGTTCTTC. It translates to CASSILRGGGEQFF.

With regard to this clone: The identical CDR3 is also encoded by other nucleotide sequences in the sample. This rearrangement joins TRBV28 to TRBJ2-7, with D perhaps assigned TRBD1 or TRBD2 (6 bases each). Trimming took 7 bases from V and 2 from J, leaving 12 bases between them. The CDR3 has 13 amino acids. Germline lookup yields CDR1 MDHEN and CDR2 SYDVKM. DNA of the CDR3: TGTGCCAGCACCGGGGGCTTCCCCTACGAGCAGTACTTC. The encoded protein is CASTGGFPYEQYF.

The table lists this clone with a few counts. This chain joins TRBV28 and TRBJ2-3; D possibly corresponds to TRBD2 (5 bases). There are 12 residues in the CDR3. Trimming cost V 8 bases and J 6 bases, with 12 bases left between them. Looked up from germline, CDR1 is MDHEN and CDR2 is SYDVKM. The CDR3, as DNA: TGTGCCAGCGTCTTGCCGGGGGATACGCAGTATTTT. Protein product: CASVLPGDTQYF. The full variable domain, in which reference TRBV28 and TRBJ2-3 provide the parts outside the CDR3, is DVKVTQSSRYLVKRTGEKVFLECVQDMDHENMFWYRQDPGLGLRLIYFSYDVKMKEKGDIPEGYSVSREKKERFSLILESASTNQTSMYLCASVLPGDTQYFGPGTRLTVL.